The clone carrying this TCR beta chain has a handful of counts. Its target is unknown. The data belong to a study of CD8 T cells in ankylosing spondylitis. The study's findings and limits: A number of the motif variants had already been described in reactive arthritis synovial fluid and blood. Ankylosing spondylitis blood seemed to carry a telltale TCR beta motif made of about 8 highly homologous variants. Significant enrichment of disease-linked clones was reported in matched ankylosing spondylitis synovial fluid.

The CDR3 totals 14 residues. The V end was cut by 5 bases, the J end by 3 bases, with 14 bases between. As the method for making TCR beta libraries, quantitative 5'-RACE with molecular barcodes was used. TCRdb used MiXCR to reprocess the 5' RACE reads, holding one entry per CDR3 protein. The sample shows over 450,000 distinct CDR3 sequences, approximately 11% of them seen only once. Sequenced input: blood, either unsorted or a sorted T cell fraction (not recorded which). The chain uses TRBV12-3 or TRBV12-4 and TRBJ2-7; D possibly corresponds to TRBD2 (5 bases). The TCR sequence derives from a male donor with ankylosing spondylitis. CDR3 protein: CASSAGLAGYEQYV. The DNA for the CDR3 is TGTGCCAGCAGTGCCGGTCTGGCGGGCTACGAGCAGTACGTC.